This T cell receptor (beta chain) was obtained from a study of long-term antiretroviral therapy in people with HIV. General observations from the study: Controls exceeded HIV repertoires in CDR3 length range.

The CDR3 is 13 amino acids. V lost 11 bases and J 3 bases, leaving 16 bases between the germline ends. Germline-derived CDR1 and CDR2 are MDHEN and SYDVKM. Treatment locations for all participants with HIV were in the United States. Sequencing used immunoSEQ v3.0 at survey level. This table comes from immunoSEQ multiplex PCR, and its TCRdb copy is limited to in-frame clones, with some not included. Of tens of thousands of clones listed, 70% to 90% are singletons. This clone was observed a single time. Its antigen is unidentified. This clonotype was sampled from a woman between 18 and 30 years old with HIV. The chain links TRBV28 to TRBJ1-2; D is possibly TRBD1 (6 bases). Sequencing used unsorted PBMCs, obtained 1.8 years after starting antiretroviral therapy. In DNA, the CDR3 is TGTGCCGAATCTGAGGGGGGGGACTATGGCTACACCTTC. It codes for CAESEGGDYGYTF.